These 19 T cell receptor beta chains came from one sample sequenced in a study of blood T cell repertoires in COVID-19. The method was immunoSEQ multiplex PCR; TCRdb's version includes in-frame clones alone and lacks a portion of them. The sample contains around 100,000 clones, around 92% of which appear only once. The sequenced material came from peripheral blood. These receptors were collected from a woman aged 55-70 years with acute or convalescent COVID-19.

The chain is built from TRBV12-3 or TRBV12-4 and TRBJ2-1; D may be TRBD2 (5 bases). This CDR3 has 12 residues. With 10 bases removed from V and 3 bases from J, the gap between germline ends came to 10 bases. In DNA, the CDR3 is TGTGCCACCGGGAACAGCTACAATGAGCAGTTCTTC. Translation: CATGNSYNEQFF.

The J gene is TRBJ1-5, the V gene TRBV19, with 8 bases identical to TRBD1. Unmatched junction bases numbered 9, after V lost 5 bases and J lost 0 bases. Germline V gene lookup returns CDR1 LNHDA and CDR2 SQIVND (reference sequence). The CDR3 length is 17 residues. In DNA form, the CDR3 reads TGTGCCAGTAGTTGGGATGACAGGGGTCATAGCAATCAGCCCCAGCATTTT. This translates into CASSWDDRGHSNQPQHF.

The V call is TRBV19, the J call TRBJ1-2; TRBD1 matches 8 bases. Trimming removed 3 bases from V and 8 bases from J; junction bases left unmatched: 8. Germline V gives CDR1 LNHDA, CDR2 SQIVND (reference sequence). CDR3 length equals 14 residues. CDR3 protein: CASSIPGQVDGYTF. The CDR3 nucleotides are TGTGCCAGTAGTATTCCGGGACAGGTAGACGGCTACACCTTC.

The chain carries TRBV11-3 and TRBJ1-4; no clear D. CDR3 length equals 15 residues. The V end lost 5 bases, the J end lost 6 bases, and 16 bases lay between the germline ends. Germline V gene data show CDR1 as SGHNT and CDR2 as YENEEA. CDR3 in amino acids: CASSPFGGLDEKLFF. CDR3 nucleotides: TGTGCCAGCAGCCCCTTTGGCGGTTTAGATGAAAAACTGTTTTTT.

This chain connects TRBV9 to TRBJ2-3; 10 nucleotides align to TRBD2. Per germline, CDR1 SGDLS and CDR2 YYNGEE. The CDR3 spans 15 residues. With 3 bases clipped from V and 4 bases from J, the junction kept 5 bases outside the gene matches. The CDR3 nucleotides are TGTGCCAGCAGCGCCGCTAGCGGGAGTTCAGATACGCAGTATTTT. Residues: CASSAASGSSDTQYF.

In DNA, the CDR3 is TGTGCCAGCAGCCAAGCCCTGAACAGGGTAAACGAGCAGTACTTC. Amino acid sequence: CASSQALNRVNEQYF. The V call is TRBV3-1 (or the pseudogene TRBV3-2), the J call TRBJ2-7; D is perhaps TRBD1 (6 bases). V dropped 1 base and J dropped 5 bases, with 15 bases sitting between them. Germline values: CDR1 LGHDT, CDR2 YNNKEL (reference sequence). The CDR3 has 15 residues.

The V gene is TRBV6-6, the J gene TRBJ2-7, with TRBD1 matching 8 bases. There are 15 residues in the CDR3. Germline trimming cut 5 bases from V and 0 bases from J; bases unmatched to any gene: 6. Germline CDR1 MNHNY, CDR2 SVGAGI (reference sequence). In DNA, the CDR3 is TGTGCCAGCAGTGCCCGGGACAGGAGCTCCTACGAGCAGTACGTC. Protein sequence: CASSARDRSSYEQYV.

The chain recombines TRBV19 with TRBJ1-2, with 7 bases identical to TRBD1. Germline V gene sequence: CDR1 LNHDA, CDR2 SQIVND (reference sequence). Unmatched junction bases numbered 6, after V lost 0 bases and J lost 8 bases. This CDR3 has 14 amino acids. CDR3 residues: CASSIDQRGLGYTF. The CDR3 DNA reads TGTGCCAGTAGTATAGATCAAAGGGGGCTGGGCTACACCTTC. Drawing the rest from reference TRBV19 and TRBJ1-2, the complete variable domain is DGGITQSPKYLFRKEGQNVTLSCEQNLNHDAMYWYRQDPGQGLRLIYYSQIVNDFQKGDIAEGYSVSREKKESFPLTVTSAQKNPTAFYLCASSIDQRGLGYTFGSGTRLTVV.

This chain connects TRBV5-4 to TRBJ1-2, with TRBD1 as a possible D gene (6 bases). Trimming cost V 0 bases and J 7 bases, with 16 bases left between them. Germline loops: CDR1 SGHNT, CDR2 YYREEE (reference sequence). The CDR3 loop spans 15 amino acids. CDR3 nucleotides: TGTGCCAGCAGCTTGGACAGACAGGATATGTTTGGCTACACCTTC. It encodes CASSLDRQDMFGYTF.

In this sample, this clone turned up once. V gene TRBV9 combines with J gene TRBJ1-2; D uncertain. There are 14 residues in the CDR3. V was clipped by 4 bases and J by 2 bases, with 12 bases between them. Germline lookup yields CDR1 SGDLS and CDR2 YYNGEE. The CDR3 is CASSPSRVNYGYTF. DNA of the CDR3: TGTGCCAGCAGCCCCTCGAGGGTAAACTATGGCTACACCTTC.

This chain connects TRBV6-4 to TRBJ1-6; 8 bases match TRBD1. The CDR3 totals 14 residues. The J segment lost 9 bases and the V segment lost 6 bases, leaving 7 bases of the junction unmatched. Germline V lookup: CDR1 MRHNA, CDR2 SNTAGT. The CDR3 is CASRRTGLGSPLHF. CDR3 DNA sequence: TGTGCCAGCAGACGGACAGGGCTCGGTTCACCCCTCCACTTT.

The chain has TRBV7-6 and TRBJ2-7; weak D call: TRBD1 (5 bases). V dropped 10 bases and J dropped 3 bases, with 13 bases sitting between them. CDR3 length: 12 amino acids. Germline V gene lookup returns CDR1 SGHVS and CDR2 FNYEAQ. The CDR3 spells CATGPLDYEQYV. For the CDR3, the DNA is TGTGCCACAGGGCCCCTGGACTACGAGCAGTACGTC.

The gene calls are TRBV23-1 and TRBJ2-7; 11 bases map to TRBD1. TRBV23-1 is reported as an ORF; its role is uncertain. There are 17 residues in the CDR3. V shed 3 bases, J shed 1 base, and the junction held 8 bases outside the gene matches. The CDR3 sequence is CASSHGSGTGGSYEQYV. The CDR3 region has the DNA TGCGCCAGCAGTCATGGTAGCGGGACAGGGGGGTCCTACGAGCAGTACGTC.

This clone was recorded a few times. The chain is built from TRBV25-1 and TRBJ1-2; no clear D. This CDR3 spans 14 amino acids. Germline V gives CDR1 MGHDK, CDR2 SYGVNS. Trimming removed 6 bases at V and 1 base at J, with 12 bases between. CDR3 protein: CASRGSGDNYGYTF. The CDR3 DNA reads as TGTGCCAGCAGAGGCTCCGGGGATAACTATGGCTACACCTTC.

The chain uses TRBV3-1 (or the pseudogene TRBV3-2) and TRBJ1-2, with D tentatively TRBD1 (6 bases). The V end lost 9 bases, the J end lost 8 bases, and 19 bases lay between the germline ends. The CDR3 sequence is 13 residues long. Germline values: CDR1 LGHDT, CDR2 YNNKEL (reference sequence). The CDR3 nucleotides read TGTGCCAGTTGGAAACAGGGATCGGCGGGCTACACCTTC. Residues: CASWKQGSAGYTF.

The chain uses TRBV7-8 and TRBJ1-2; D is perhaps TRBD1 (5 bases). Trimming took off 0 bases at V and 7 bases at J, with 15 bases between the two ends. The CDR3 spans 15 residues. Germline CDR1 is SGHVS and CDR2 is FQNEAQ. The CDR3 coding sequence is TGTGCCAGCAGCTTAGCCCAGGGTGGATCTCCTGGCTACACCTTC. Translation gives CASSLAQGGSPGYTF.

The rearrangement uses TRBV2 and TRBJ2-7; the D gene is possibly TRBD1 (5 bases). The germline V and J ends were trimmed by 11 bases and 5 bases, with 19 bases remaining between them. The CDR3 spans 13 residues. Germline assignment: CDR1 SNHLY and CDR2 FYNNEI. CDR3 coding DNA: TGTGCCTCATCTCCCAGGGCGCCGGACGAGCAGTACTTC. Amino acid sequence: CASSPRAPDEQYF. The variable domain in full, with the rest retrieved from reference TRBV2 and TRBJ2-7, is EPEVTQTPSHQVTQMGQEVILRCVPISNHLYFYWYRQILGQKVEFLVSFYNNEISEKSEIFDDQFSVERPDGSNFTLKIRSTKLEDSAMYFCASSPRAPDEQYFGPGTRLTVT.

The CDR3 sequence: CSASKGLVNEQFF. The DNA of the CDR3 is TGCAGTGCTAGTAAGGGACTAGTGAATGAGCAGTTCTTC. This chain links TRBV20-1 with TRBJ2-1, with TRBD2 matching over 8 bases. Germline CDR1 is DFQATT and CDR2 is SNEGSKA (reference sequence). This CDR3 has 13 residues. The J segment lost 7 bases and the V segment lost 3 bases, leaving 5 bases of the junction unmatched.

This clone turned up a few times. The chain employs TRBV12-3 or TRBV12-4 and TRBJ2-1; D unclear. CDR3 length equals 12 residues. V gave up 6 bases and J gave up 10 bases, with 13 bases separating them. The DNA of the CDR3 is TGTGCCAGCAGATCCGACTCCCCGGAGCAGTTCTTC. Translating it yields CASRSDSPEQFF.